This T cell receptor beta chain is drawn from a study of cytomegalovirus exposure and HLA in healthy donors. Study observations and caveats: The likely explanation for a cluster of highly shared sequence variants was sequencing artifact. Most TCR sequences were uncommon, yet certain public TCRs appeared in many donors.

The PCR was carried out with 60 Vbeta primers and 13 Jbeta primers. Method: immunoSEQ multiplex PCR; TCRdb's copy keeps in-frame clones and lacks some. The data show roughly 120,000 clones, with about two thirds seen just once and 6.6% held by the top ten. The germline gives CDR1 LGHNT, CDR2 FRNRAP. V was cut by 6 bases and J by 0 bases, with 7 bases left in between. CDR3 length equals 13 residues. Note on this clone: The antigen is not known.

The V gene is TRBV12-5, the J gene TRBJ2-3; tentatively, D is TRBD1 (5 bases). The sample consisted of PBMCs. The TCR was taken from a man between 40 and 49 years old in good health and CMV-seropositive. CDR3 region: CASGTASTDTQYF. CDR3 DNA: TGTGCTAGTGGGACAGCGAGCACAGATACGCAGTATTTT.